One sample yielded the 21 T cell receptor beta chains listed below, sequenced in a study of PD-1 blockade in mismatch repair-deficient tumors. Sequencing was performed with immunoSEQ multiplex PCR; in TCRdb, only in-frame clones are kept and a portion is missing. The sample lists 75,000 to 80,000 clones, around 80% occurring once. Material: peripheral blood, obtained 44 weeks after starting pembrolizumab. These receptors all stem from an adult with mismatch repair-deficient cancer.

The chain is built from TRBV27 and TRBJ2-3, with D uncertain. Germline assignment: CDR1 MNHEY and CDR2 SMNVEV (reference sequence). Trimming shortened V by 0 bases and J by 4 bases, and 8 bases separated the two germline ends. The CDR3 sequence is 14 residues long. Here the CDR3 reads CASSLSSAADTQYF. As DNA, the CDR3 is TGTGCCAGCAGTTTATCCAGCGCGGCAGATACGCAGTATTTT.

A few counts support this clone. The J gene is TRBJ1-1, the V gene TRBV27; TRBD1 agrees at 9 bases. CDR1 and CDR2 (germline): MNHEY, SMNVEV (reference sequence). J gave up 4 bases and V 7 bases, and 7 bases lay outside the gene matches. The CDR3 has 14 amino acids. CDR3 in DNA: TGTGCCAGCACAACAGGGGGCCCGGGCACTGAAGCTTTCTTT. As protein: CASTTGGPGTEAFF.

This chain connects TRBV6-4 to TRBJ1-5; D is perhaps TRBD1 (6 bases). CDR1 and CDR2 from the germline V gene are MRHNA and SNTAGT. This CDR3 contains 17 residues. Deletions cut 4 bases from V and 7 bases from J, with 23 bases between. The CDR3 sequence is CASSVPRGATFGQPQHF. The CDR3 coding sequence is TGTGCCAGCAGTGTCCCTCGGGGGGCAACGTTTGGGCAGCCCCAGCATTTT.

A few counts support this clone. This sequence joins TRBV11-2 and TRBJ1-3; D is undetermined. Trimming shortened V by 5 bases and J by 1 base, and 6 bases separated the two germline ends. CDR1 SGHAT and CDR2 FQNNGV come from the germline V gene. This CDR3 spans 13 amino acids. The CDR3 loop is CASSLRSGNTIYF. Written as DNA, the CDR3 is TGTGCCAGCAGCCTCAGATCTGGAAACACCATATATTTT.

The rearrangement links TRBV11-3 to TRBJ2-1, with D unclear. Germline V gene sequence: CDR1 SGHNT, CDR2 YENEEA. The CDR3 is 13 residues long. The V gene lost 2 bases and the J gene lost 7 bases, with 9 bases spanning the gap. The CDR3 sequence is CASSLPGSNEQFF. As DNA, the CDR3 is TGTGCCAGCAGCTTACCGGGCTCAAATGAGCAGTTCTTC.

This rearrangement joins TRBV29-1 to TRBJ1-1, with no clear D. Trimming pared 0 bases from V and 13 bases from J, leaving 24 bases between. This CDR3 has 15 residues. Looked up from germline, CDR1 is SQVTM and CDR2 is ANQGSEA. The CDR3 region has the DNA TGCAGCGTTGAAGAAAGGATAGGCGCGGGTCCGTCAGGTTTCTTT. Translation gives CSVEERIGAGPSGFF.

J is TRBJ1-1 and V is TRBV5-6; D may be TRBD1 (6 bases). V was cut by 5 bases and J by 0 bases, with 17 bases left in between. CDR3 length: 16 residues. Germline-derived CDR1 and CDR2 are SGHDT and YYEEEE. CDR3: CASSRRQALVNTEAFF. The DNA for the CDR3 is TGTGCCAGCAGTCGTCGACAGGCGTTAGTGAACACTGAAGCTTTCTTT.

The J gene is TRBJ2-3, the V gene TRBV30; a weak D match, TRBD2 (5 bases). Germline V gene sequence: CDR1 GTSNPN, CDR2 SVGIG (reference sequence). The CDR3 consists of 14 residues. V lost 2 bases and J 6 bases, leaving 15 bases between the germline ends. The CDR3 loop reads CAWSFSIGGDTQYF. As DNA, the CDR3 is TGTGCCTGGAGTTTCTCAATTGGCGGGGATACGCAGTATTTT.

The chain couples TRBV5-1 to TRBJ1-4; D is unresolved. Germline V gene data show CDR1 as SGHRS and CDR2 as YFSETQ. With 2 bases removed from V and 1 base from J, the gap between germline ends came to 6 bases. The CDR3 is 14 amino acids. The CDR3 bases are TGCGCCAGCAGCTTATCAGGAACTAATGAAAAACTGTTTTTT. Protein sequence: CASSLSGTNEKLFF. Full variable domain (rest looked up from reference TRBV5-1 and TRBJ1-4): KAGVTQTPRYLIKTRGQQVTLSCSPISGHRSVSWYQQTPGQGLQFLFEYFSETQRNKGNFPGRFSGRQFSNSRSEMNVSTLELGDSALYLCASSLSGTNEKLFFGSGTQLSVL.

This clone was found once. The V and J genes are TRBV10-1 and TRBJ2-5; unclear D gene. CDR1 is WNHNN, CDR2 SYGVQD, per germline (reference sequence). This CDR3 spans 13 amino acids. V was clipped by 2 bases and J by 1 base, with 5 bases between them. The CDR3 nucleotides are TGCGCCAGCAGTGAGACTTCCCAAGAGACCCAGTACTTC. Its protein product is CASSETSQETQYF.

The gene calls are TRBV9 and TRBJ1-3; TRBD1 matches at 9 bases. J was trimmed by 3 bases and V by 4 bases; bases with no gene match: 8. CDR3 length: 16 amino acids. Germline-derived CDR1 and CDR2 are SGDLS and YYNGEE. This chain's CDR3 is CASSPGTGRLGNTIYF. DNA for the CDR3: TGTGCCAGCAGCCCCGGGACAGGGCGTCTTGGAAACACCATATATTTT. The whole variable domain, filled in from reference TRBV9 and TRBJ1-3, reads DSGVTQTPKHLITATGQRVTLRCSPRSGDLSVYWYQQSLDQGLQFLIQYYNGEERAKGNILERFSAQQFPDLHSELNLSSLELGDSALYFCASSPGTGRLGNTIYFGEGSWLTVV.

The rearrangement links TRBV27 to TRBJ2-3; TRBD1 matches at 7 bases. This CDR3 region has 17 residues. Germline CDR1 MNHEY, CDR2 SMNVEV (reference sequence). V was pared by 5 bases and J by 2 bases, with 13 bases of the junction left unmatched. CDR3 in amino acids: CASSPTTRQGYTDTQYF. DNA for the CDR3: TGTGCCAGCAGTCCCACAACCCGACAGGGCTACACAGATACGCAGTATTTT.

The chain couples TRBV10-2 to TRBJ2-1, with 9 bases lining up with TRBD1. J gave up 6 bases and V 8 bases, and 11 bases lay outside the gene matches. The CDR3 runs to 15 residues. Germline V gives CDR1 WSHSY, CDR2 SAAADI. CDR3 coding DNA: TGCGCCAGCCAGCTTCGGACAGGGGAAGGCAATGAGCAGTTCTTC. Translating gives CASQLRTGEGNEQFF.

This chain uses TRBV13 with TRBJ2-4; TRBD1 matches 7 bases. CDR3 length equals 15 residues. Germline assignment: CDR1 PRHDT and CDR2 FYEKMQ (reference sequence). The J segment lost 6 bases and the V segment lost 3 bases, leaving 8 bases of the junction unmatched. As DNA, the CDR3 is TGTGCCAGCAGCTTTACCGGGACAGCAAGAAACATTCAGTACTTC. As protein: CASSFTGTARNIQYF.

Comment on this clone: This sample includes further DNA sequences coding for the same CDR3. The chain has TRBV7-2 and TRBJ2-5; TRBD2 agrees at 9 bases. This CDR3 contains 15 residues. Germline CDR1 is SGHTA and CDR2 is FQGNSA. J lost 5 bases, V lost 1 base, and 5 bases had no gene match. The CDR3 sequence: CASSLGVAGGETQYF. The CDR3 coding sequence is TGTGCCAGCAGCTTAGGGGTCGCGGGGGGGGAGACCCAGTACTTC.

The rearrangement joins TRBV6-5 to TRBJ1-1; D not resolved. The CDR3 is made up of 11 amino acids. The germline V gene has CDR1 MNHEY and CDR2 SVGAGI. The V gene lost 6 bases and the J gene lost 3 bases, with 5 bases spanning the gap. CDR3 amino acids: CASRRDTEAFF. Written as DNA, the CDR3 is TGTGCCAGCAGAAGGGACACTGAAGCTTTCTTT.

The rearrangement links TRBV19 to TRBJ1-5; possibly TRBD1 for D (5 bases). Germline values: CDR1 LNHDA, CDR2 SQIVND (reference sequence). The V and J ends lost 7 bases and 0 bases respectively, with 13 bases between them. CDR3 size: 15 residues. As DNA, the CDR3 is TGTGCCAGTACCATGGGGGGGAATAGCAATCAGCCCCAGCATTTT. Its protein is CASTMGGNSNQPQHF.

A few counts support this clone. V and J are TRBV7-8 and TRBJ2-1, with 8 bases matching TRBD2. The CDR3 spans 15 residues. From germline, CDR1 is SGHVS and CDR2 FQNEAQ. The junction had 9 bases not matched to a gene; V was cut back by 5 bases and J by 6 bases. This CDR3 reads CASSAAGTRGNEQFF. The DNA for the CDR3 is TGTGCCAGCAGCGCCGCCGGGACTAGGGGCAATGAGCAGTTCTTC.

The gene calls are TRBV6-5 and TRBJ1-5; D remains ambiguous. Trimming cost V 5 bases and J 0 bases, with 11 bases left between them. This CDR3 spans 15 amino acids. Per germline, CDR1 MNHEY and CDR2 SVGAGI. The CDR3 loop reads CASSLSVYSNQPQHF. The CDR3 DNA reads TGTGCCAGCAGTCTTTCCGTCTATAGCAATCAGCCCCAGCATTTT.

The rearrangement joins TRBV10-1 to TRBJ1-4, with 10 bases aligning to TRBD1. Germline assignment: CDR1 WNHNN and CDR2 SYGVQD (reference sequence). The CDR3 sequence is 16 residues long. The V segment lost 6 bases and the J segment 10 bases; nucleotides outside the gene matches: 14. The DNA for the CDR3 is TGCGCCAGCAGGAAAGGGTTGGGGACAGGGGATCGAAAACTGTTTTTT. Encoded protein: CASRKGLGTGDRKLFF.

The chain links TRBV10-3 to TRBJ1-1; 7 bases agree with TRBD1. In germline, CDR1 is ENHRY, CDR2 SYGVKD. CDR3 length: 15 residues. The junction had 10 bases not matched to a gene; V was cut back by 4 bases and J by 5 bases. As DNA, the CDR3 is TGTGCCATCAGTGGGTCGACAGGGTTCGGAACTGAAGCTTTCTTT. This gives the protein CAISGSTGFGTEAFF.